This TCR beta chain came from a study of control samples from healthy donors and cancer patients. In germline, CDR1 is MDHEN, CDR2 SYDVKM. The CDR3 sequence is 13 residues long. Trimming took off 6 bases at V and 2 bases at J, with 10 bases between the two ends. TCRdb's copy holds only in-frame clones and misses some; the assay was immunoSEQ multiplex PCR. The data hold 70,000 to 75,000 clones, with roughly 84% observed a single time. The clonotype comes from a woman aged 45 to 65 in good health. Material: blood. The genes are TRBV28 and TRBJ1-2; D is possibly TRBD1 (6 bases). CDR3 residues: CASSQGQNYGYTF. CDR3 bases: TGTGCCAGCAGCCAAGGACAGAACTATGGCTACACCTTC.